This T cell receptor beta chain was observed in a study of blood T cell repertoires in COVID-19. Study context: T cells, B-cell-depleted T cells, or PBMCs supplied cDNA or gDNA.

In the original processing: Nucleated cell number was recorded as an estimate derived from reference gene primer amplification. Repertoires were generated with immunoSEQ multiplex PCR, while TCRdb's copy carries only in-frame clones and drops some. V, J and clone size are those of that table, while D and trimming were read from the DNA. The sample consists of approximately 300,000 clones, about nine tenths of them appearing once. Germline loops: CDR1 MDHEN, CDR2 SYDVKM. V was pared by 2 bases and J by 2 bases, with 11 bases of the junction left unmatched. This CDR3 has 17 amino acids. The chain employs TRBV28 and TRBJ1-2, with 7 nucleotides matching TRBD1. The TCR sequence derives from a man between 60 and 75 years old who had recovered from COVID-19. Material: PBMCs or T cells enriched from blood (not recorded which). CDR3 sequence: CASSLARTGDRNYGYTF. The CDR3 nucleotides are TGTGCCAGCAGTTTAGCTCGAACCGGGGACAGAAACTATGGCTACACCTTC.